This TCR beta chain was documented in a study of blood T cell repertoires in COVID-19. This clone was recorded once. V lost 2 bases and J 0 bases, leaving 6 bases between the germline ends. Germline values: CDR1 LGHNA, CDR2 YSLEER. The CDR3 spans 14 residues. Sequencing was performed with immunoSEQ multiplex PCR; in TCRdb, only in-frame clones are kept and a portion is missing. The sample includes approximately 200,000 clones, about 79% of them seen just once. This clonotype was obtained from a woman in her 40s with acute COVID-19. The V call is TRBV4-3, the J call TRBJ2-3; D unclear. Sequenced: PBMCs or T cells enriched from blood (not recorded which). The CDR3 nucleotides read TGCGCCAGCAGCCAATTCACAAGCACAGATACGCAGTATTTT. It yields the protein CASSQFTSTDTQYF.